Shown below are 17 T cell receptor beta chains from a single sample sequenced in a study of CD8+ T cells in alopecia areata. Reverse transcribed after extraction, RNA yielded cDNA as the sequencing template. Data came from immunoSEQ multiplex PCR; TCRdb stores just in-frame clones and leaves some out. Of some 5,400 clones detected, roughly two thirds appear once; the ten largest clones hold 9% to 15%. Treatment denoted: oral pan-JAK inhibitor, 5-10 mg twice daily. Alopecia areata patients provided lesional scalp punch biopsies and peripheral blood, both collected for the study. The specimen comprised skin, sampled at week 24, from a patient treated with tofacitinib. The receptors stem from a human donor with alopecia areata.

The chain uses TRBV25-1 and TRBJ2-2; D call uncertain. This CDR3 spans 12 amino acids. V lost 1 base, J lost 7 bases, and 4 bases lay in between. Germline V gene sequence: CDR1 MGHDK, CDR2 SYGVNS. The CDR3 nucleotides read TGTGCCAGCAGTGAATGGGTCGGGGAGCTGTTTTTT. This translates into CASSEWVGELFF.

The chain recombines TRBV5-4 with TRBJ1-2; TRBD1 matches 7 bases. The germline V gene encodes CDR1 SGHNT and CDR2 YYREEE (reference sequence). This CDR3 has 15 residues. Unmatched junction bases numbered 9, after V lost 4 bases and J lost 3 bases. In DNA, the CDR3 is TGTGCCAGCAGCACTGGACAGGCTTCCTACTATGGCTACACCTTC. It translates to CASSTGQASYYGYTF.

V gene TRBV4-3 combines with J gene TRBJ1-2, with 12 bases that match TRBD1. After removal of 1 base from V and 6 bases from J, the junction contained 9 bases not matched to a gene. This CDR3 is built from 17 residues. CDR1 and CDR2 (germline): LGHNA, YSLEER. CDR3 in amino acids: CASSQGGGTGGRNGYTF. In DNA, the CDR3 is TGCGCCAGCAGCCAAGGCGGGGGGACAGGGGGCCGAAATGGCTACACCTTC.

This clone was detected only a few times. This chain connects TRBV5-6 to TRBJ1-2; 8 bases line up with TRBD1. CDR3 size: 13 residues. The junction had 5 bases not matched to a gene; V was cut back by 4 bases and J by 6 bases. CDR1 SGHDT and CDR2 YYEEEE come from the germline V gene. CDR3 residues: CASSATGVHGYTF. The CDR3 DNA reads as TGTGCCAGCAGCGCGACAGGGGTCCATGGCTACACCTTC.

The rearrangement links TRBV7-2 to TRBJ1-2; no reliable D call. The CDR3 is 12 residues long. Trimming removed 5 bases at V and 1 base at J, with 5 bases between. The germline CDR1 and CDR2 sequences are SGHTA and FQGNSA. The CDR3 is CASSPLNYGYTF. As DNA, the CDR3 is TGTGCCAGCAGCCCCCTTAACTATGGCTACACCTTC.

This clone has a handful of counts. V gene TRBV5-6 combines with J gene TRBJ1-5; D is possibly TRBD1 (6 bases). V lost 5 bases and J lost 0, with 21 bases in between. Germline CDR1 is SGHDT and CDR2 is YYEEEE. The CDR3 has 18 residues. The DNA of the CDR3 is TGTGCCAGCAGTCGCGGACTTCCGGGGGCCTATAGCAATCAGCCCCAGCATTTT. Translated, it gives CASSRGLPGAYSNQPQHF.

The gene calls are TRBV29-1 and TRBJ1-2; 8 nucleotides line up with TRBD1. The CDR3 is 13 residues long. The trim removed 7 bases at V and 1 base at J, leaving 5 bases unmatched. Germline loops: CDR1 SQVTM, CDR2 ANQGSEA. In nucleotides, the CDR3 is TGCAGCGCCAGACAGGGGCTTAACTATGGCTACACCTTC. It is translated as CSARQGLNYGYTF.

The genes are TRBV27 and TRBJ1-2; 7 nucleotides line up with TRBD1. The CDR3 extends over 11 amino acids. Germline loops: CDR1 MNHEY, CDR2 SMNVEV (reference sequence). Trimming cost V 11 bases and J 4 bases; bases outside gene matches: 4. CDR3 residues: CAREGAYGYTF. In DNA form, the CDR3 reads TGTGCCCGAGAGGGGGCCTATGGCTACACCTTC.

This rearrangement joins TRBV2 to TRBJ1-1; D gene uncertain. The V and J ends lost 7 bases and 6 bases respectively, with 18 bases between them. The CDR3 covers 14 residues. The germline V gene has CDR1 SNHLY and CDR2 FYNNEI. CDR3 region: CASTPRLLSPEAFF. In DNA form, the CDR3 reads TGTGCCAGCACCCCCAGGTTACTCAGCCCTGAAGCTTTCTTT.

The CDR3 DNA follows: TGTGCCAGCAGCCATAGACTAGCGGGGGGCCTCACAGATACGCAGTATTTT. It translates to CASSHRLAGGLTDTQYF. The V gene is TRBV4-2, the J gene TRBJ2-3; 13 positions agree with TRBD2. Germline loops: CDR1 LGHNA, CDR2 YNFKEQ. The V segment lost 3 bases and the J segment 2 bases; nucleotides outside the gene matches: 5. The CDR3 is made up of 17 amino acids.

The chain joins TRBV13 to TRBJ2-5; 8 nucleotides agree with TRBD1. Germline V gene sequence: CDR1 PRHDT, CDR2 FYEKMQ (reference sequence). The ends lost 5 bases at V and 1 base at J; junction bases unmatched: 9. CDR3 size: 16 residues. The CDR3 nucleotides are TGTGCCAGCAGCCAAGGGACAGGAACCTCCCAAGAGACCCAGTACTTC. It codes for CASSQGTGTSQETQYF.

The chain uses TRBV19 and TRBJ1-1, with D perhaps matching TRBD1 (5 bases). The germline V gene encodes CDR1 LNHDA and CDR2 SQIVND (reference sequence). The CDR3 length is 14 residues. V lost 5 bases, J lost 1 base, and 11 bases lay in between. The DNA for the CDR3 is TGTGCCAGTAGTCGGTCAGGGAAGAACACTGAAGCTTTCTTT. Encoded protein: CASSRSGKNTEAFF.

The rearrangement uses TRBV5-1 and TRBJ1-6; D is unresolved. CDR3 length equals 15 residues. Germline lookup yields CDR1 SGHRS and CDR2 YFSETQ. With 4 bases removed from V and 7 bases from J, the gap between germline ends came to 15 bases. Here the CDR3 DNA reads TGCGCCAGCAGCCTCGATGGGCCGTGGAATTCACCCCTCCACTTT. The encoded protein is CASSLDGPWNSPLHF.

Written as DNA, the CDR3 is TGCAGTGCTAGCTCCGGGCCGGGCTACACCTTC. It codes for CSASSGPGYTF. The chain uses TRBV20-1 and TRBJ1-2; D unresolved. The CDR3 has 11 amino acids. The ends were cut back, 3 bases at V and 8 bases at J, with 10 bases in the middle. Germline CDR1 DFQATT, CDR2 SNEGSKA (reference sequence).

This clone was found a few times. Here the CDR3 reads CASKTRDRFNYGYTF. Written as DNA, the CDR3 is TGTGCCAGTAAAACCAGGGACAGGTTTAACTATGGCTACACCTTC. The genes are TRBV19 and TRBJ1-2; the match to TRBD1 covers 8 bases. V was clipped by 7 bases and J by 1 base; unmatched bases: 8. The CDR3 has 15 residues. The V gene's germline CDR1 is LNHDA and CDR2 SQIVND (reference sequence).

The V and J genes are TRBV5-5 and TRBJ2-1, with D possibly called TRBD1 or TRBD2 (6 bases each). Trimming shortened V by 3 bases and J by 5 bases, and 15 bases separated the two germline ends. This CDR3 region has 15 residues. The germline V gene has CDR1 SGHKS and CDR2 YYEKEE (reference sequence). The chain's CDR3 is CASSSFGGRDNEQFF. CDR3 bases: TGTGCCAGCAGCTCCTTCGGGGGCAGGGACAATGAGCAGTTCTTC.

The chain links TRBV15 to TRBJ1-5; TRBD1 is a possible D gene (6 bases). V was trimmed by 4 bases and J by 9 bases, leaving 16 bases between them. Germline V lookup: CDR1 LNHNV, CDR2 YYDKDF (reference sequence). This CDR3 is 14 amino acids long. The CDR3 region has the DNA TGTGCCACCAGCACCGAAGATACAGGGTGGCCCCAGCATTTT. Its translation: CATSTEDTGWPQHF.